This T cell receptor (beta chain) was sequenced during a study of CD8 T cells in Susac syndrome. The CDR3 extends over 16 amino acids. Per germline, CDR1 SGDLS and CDR2 YYNGEE. V shed 4 bases, J shed 2 bases, and the junction held 8 bases outside the gene matches. Roughly 0.45 to 1 ug RNA was reverse transcribed with random hexamers. Across 54 Vbeta and 13 Jbeta, immunoSEQ multiplex PCR amplified TCR beta CDR3. TCRdb reprocessed the immunoSEQ multiplex PCR reads with MiXCR, giving one entry per CDR3 protein. The table records about 150,000 distinct CDR3 sequences, approximately 94% of them present only once. While CD8+ and CD4+ T cells were isolated negatively, TEMRA cells were enriched by FACS.

Material for sequencing was CD4+ T cells from PBMCs. The source is a human donor with Susac syndrome. The V and J genes are TRBV9 and TRBJ2-3; 9 nucleotides align to TRBD2. The CDR3: CASSTGTSLSTDTQYF. CDR3 coding DNA: TGTGCCAGCAGCACCGGGACTAGCTTGTCCACAGATACGCAGTATTTT.